These 23 T cell receptor beta chains came from one sample sequenced in a study of read filtering for tumor transcriptome and immune sequencing. The library was built from about 400 ng RNA with molecular barcoded adaptors for alpha/delta and beta/gamma chains. From the reads, TCRdb called clonotypes with MiXCR, one entry per CDR3 protein. The table includes 40,000 or so distinct CDR3 sequences, roughly an eighth detected once. Material for sequencing was a population of CD138-negative cells sorted from bone marrow. The source is a donor at least 40 years old with multiple myeloma.

This clonotype came up many times. At one of its ends the junction is not consistent with the germline gene, which may arise from a read error. The chain uses TRBV7-7 and TRBJ2-7; D assignment may be TRBD1 or TRBD2 (5 bases each). The length of the CDR3 is 15 residues. Germline V CDR1 and CDR2: SSHAT, FNYEAQ (reference sequence). CDR3 sequence (DNA): TGTGCTAGCAGCTTAGCGCCAGGGAGTCAATACGAGCAGTACTTC. This encodes CASSLAPGSQYEQYF.

The sample holds many counts of this clonotype. The chain is built from TRBV27 and TRBJ1-5, with no clear D. Germline values: CDR1 MNHEY, CDR2 SMNVEV (reference sequence). V dropped 2 bases and J dropped 7 bases, with 6 bases sitting between them. The CDR3 runs to 12 residues. The CDR3 protein is CASSLVGQPQHF. The CDR3, as DNA: TGTGCCAGCAGTTTAGTGGGCCAGCCCCAGCATTTT.

Remarks on this clonotype: A much larger clone lies a single base off, so this may be a read error. The final CDR3 position lacks the conserved phenylalanine or tryptophan, pointing to a likely read error. The genes are TRBV6-1 and TRBJ2-1, with 8 nucleotides matching TRBD2. This CDR3 is 15 amino acids long. Germline lookup yields CDR1 MNHNS and CDR2 SASEGT. J was trimmed by 7 bases and V by 6 bases; bases with no gene match: 11. CDR3 loop: CASRGTRIGLNEQFL. The DNA of the CDR3 is TGTGCCAGCAGGGGGACTAGGATTGGCCTTAATGAGCAGTTCCTC.

This chain links TRBV29-1 with TRBJ2-3; D ambiguous. This CDR3 spans 13 amino acids. The germline V and J ends were trimmed by 1 base and 1 base, with 6 bases remaining between them. Germline values: CDR1 SQVTM, CDR2 ANQGSEA. The CDR3 sequence is CSVEGAGTDTQYF. CDR3 in DNA: TGCAGCGTTGAAGGGGCGGGCACAGATACGCAGTATTTT.

This clonotype was observed many times. The chain employs TRBV29-1 and TRBJ2-5, with TRBD2 identical over 7 bases. Per germline, CDR1 SQVTM and CDR2 ANQGSEA. The CDR3 contains 12 residues. CDR3 sequence reads: CSFSGIWETQYF. The DNA of the CDR3 is TGCAGTTTCAGCGGGATCTGGGAGACCCAGTACTTC.

This clonotype was detected many times. The chain couples TRBV4-2 to TRBJ2-3; 10 bases map to TRBD2. Germline V CDR1 and CDR2: LGHNA, YNFKEQ. The CDR3 consists of 17 residues. V lost 0 bases and J lost 0; bases outside the gene matches: 3. The CDR3 DNA follows: TGTGCCAGCAGCCAAGAGCTAGCGGGGGTTAGCACAGATACGCAGTATTTT. As protein: CASSQELAGVSTDTQYF.

This clonotype was observed a handful of times. A much larger clone lies one base from this, so it may be a read error. The chain recombines TRBV15 with TRBJ2-3, with 7 bases identical to TRBD2. The CDR3 is 17 residues long. V shed 2 bases, J shed 1 base, and the junction held 9 bases outside the gene matches. Looked up from germline, CDR1 is LNHNV and CDR2 is YYDKDF (reference sequence). In nucleotides, the CDR3 is TGTGCCACCAGCAGAAACCGCCTCGCGGGGGGCACAGATACGCAGTATTTT. It is translated as CATSRNRLAGGTDTQYF.

This clonotype qualifies as medium-sized. V usage is TRBV9 and J usage is TRBJ2-2, with D perhaps matching TRBD2 (6 bases). CDR1 and CDR2 (germline): SGDLS, YYNGEE. The V end lost 0 bases, the J end lost 0 bases, and 18 bases lay between the germline ends. This CDR3 spans 19 amino acids. CDR3 nucleotide sequence: TGTGCCAGCAGCGTAGCTTTTTGGCTAGCGTCGACGAACACCGGGGAGCTGTTTTTT. This translates into CASSVAFWLASTNTGELFF.

This clonotype appeared a few times. The CDR3, as DNA: TGTGCCAGCAGCGGCCCGTATGGAAATGAGCAGTTCTTC. It is translated as CASSGPYGNEQFF. The V gene is TRBV11-3, the J gene TRBJ2-1; D gene unclear. The CDR3 has 13 amino acids. The V end was cut by 5 bases, the J end by 7 bases, with 12 bases between. Germline V gives CDR1 SGHNT, CDR2 YENEEA.

The table lists this clonotype with many counts. This chain uses TRBV20-1 with TRBJ1-4; 8 bases line up with TRBD1. The CDR3 sequence is 13 residues long. Germline trimming cut 6 bases from V and 7 bases from J; bases unmatched to any gene: 7. Germline V CDR1 and CDR2: DFQATT, SNEGSKA (reference sequence). The CDR3 is CSAETGVGEKLFF. For the CDR3, the DNA is TGCAGTGCCGAGACAGGGGTTGGTGAAAAACTGTTTTTT.

The chain is built from TRBV20-1 and TRBJ2-3; D may match TRBD1 or TRBD2 (5 bases each). Germline CDR1 reads DFQATT; CDR2 reads SNEGSKA (reference sequence). Between the trimmed V and J ends, which lost 0 bases and 2 bases, there was a span of 15 bases. This CDR3 spans 16 amino acids. The CDR3 DNA follows: TGCAGTGCTAGAGATAAAATGGGGGATTTCACAGATACGCAGTATTTT. Translating gives CSARDKMGDFTDTQYF.

The sample holds many counts of this clonotype. This chain links TRBV7-2 with TRBJ2-7; the match to TRBD2 covers 7 bases. The trim removed 3 bases at V and 2 bases at J, leaving 7 bases unmatched. CDR1 and CDR2 (germline): SGHTA, FQGNSA. The CDR3 is 15 residues long. The DNA for the CDR3 is TGTGCCAGCAGCTTCGGCGGGAGTGCCCCCTACGAGCAGTACTTC. This gives the protein CASSFGGSAPYEQYF.

This clonotype was found many times. The V and J genes are TRBV11-2 and TRBJ1-3, with 7 bases aligning to TRBD1. The CDR3 extends over 15 amino acids. CDR1 and CDR2 from the germline V gene are SGHAT and FQNNGV. V dropped 2 bases and J dropped 0; count of bases not matched to a gene: 1. CDR3 bases: TGTGCCAGCAGCTTAAGGACAGGCTCTGGAAACACCATATATTTT. Translated: CASSLRTGSGNTIYF.

This clonotype was seen at least ten times. This chain links TRBV7-9 with TRBJ2-7; D is possibly TRBD2 (5 bases). This CDR3 region has 14 residues. In germline, CDR1 is SEHNR, CDR2 FQNEAQ (reference sequence). V was trimmed by 0 bases and J by 5 bases, leaving 11 bases between them. As DNA, the CDR3 is TGTGCCAGCAGCTTAGCTAGCGACGTGCACGAGCAGTACTTC. Translated: CASSLASDVHEQYF. The full variable domain, rest sourced from reference TRBV7-9 and TRBJ2-7, is DTGVSQNPRHKITKRGQNVTFRCDPISEHNRLYWYRQTLGQGPEFLTYFQNEAQLEKSRLLSDRFSAERPKGSFSTLEIQRTEQGDSAMYLCASSLASDVHEQYFGPGTRLTVT.

This clonotype was observed at least ten times. The chain employs TRBV29-1 and TRBJ2-5; maybe TRBD2 (6 bases). This CDR3 region has 14 residues. Germline V gives CDR1 SQVTM, CDR2 ANQGSEA. Between the trimmed V and J ends, which lost 7 bases and 7 bases, there was a span of 22 bases. The CDR3 loop is CSGGTRLGDGTQYF. CDR3 in DNA: TGCAGCGGGGGAACCCGACTAGGAGATGGGACCCAGTACTTC.

This clonotype was counted many times. The chain recombines TRBV7-3 with TRBJ2-1; D might be TRBD1 or TRBD2, each matching 5 bases. Trimming pared 5 bases from V and 2 bases from J, leaving 16 bases between. CDR1 is SGHTA, CDR2 FQGTGA, per germline. The CDR3 length is 16 residues. CDR3 DNA: TGTGCCAGCAGCCGAGACGGGACGGTCGCCTACAATGAGCAGTTCTTC. Translation: CASSRDGTVAYNEQFF.

J is TRBJ2-7 and V is TRBV20-1; TRBD1 agrees at 7 bases. Germline V gene sequence: CDR1 DFQATT, CDR2 SNEGSKA (reference sequence). The CDR3 loop spans 13 amino acids. J gave up 5 bases and V 6 bases, and 10 bases lay outside the gene matches. The CDR3 DNA is TGCAGTGCCCACAGGGGAGCGGATGACGAGCAGTACTTC. Its protein product is CSAHRGADDEQYF.

This clonotype has ten or more counts. CDR3 residues: CASSLWTGKGETQYF. The DNA for the CDR3 is TGTGCCAGCAGCTTATGGACAGGGAAAGGCGAGACCCAGTACTTC. J is TRBJ2-5 and V is TRBV7-6; TRBD1 agrees at 8 bases. CDR3 length: 15 amino acids. Germline-derived CDR1 and CDR2 are SGHVS and FNYEAQ. With 2 bases clipped from V and 5 bases from J, the junction kept 7 bases outside the gene matches. The full variable domain, rest sourced from reference TRBV7-6 and TRBJ2-5, is GAGVSQSPRYKVTKRGQDVALRCDPISGHVSLYWYRQALGQGPEFLTYFNYEAQQDKSGLPNDRFSAERPEGSISTLTIQRTEQRDSAMYRCASSLWTGKGETQYFGPGTRLLVL.

This clonotype was detected many times. This rearrangement joins TRBV12-3 or TRBV12-4 to TRBJ2-2, with D maybe TRBD2 (6 bases). CDR3 size: 15 residues. V was pared by 5 bases and J by 0 bases, with 10 bases between. CDR3: CASSGGPTNTGELFF. CDR3 sequence (DNA): TGTGCCAGCAGTGGAGGGCCGACGAACACCGGGGAGCTGTTTTTT.

The chain carries TRBV4-1 and TRBJ2-7; D tentatively fits TRBD1 or TRBD2 (5 bases each). Germline V gene sequence: CDR1 MGHRA, CDR2 YSYEKL. V gave up 2 bases and J gave up 2 bases, with 16 bases separating them. CDR3 length equals 16 residues. The CDR3 DNA reads TGCGCCAGCAGCCAAAATAGGGGACCAGGGACCTACGAGCAGTACTTC. Amino acid sequence: CASSQNRGPGTYEQYF.

This clonotype was counted ten times or more. The chain joins TRBV5-1 to TRBJ1-5; D remains unclear. Germline loops: CDR1 SGHRS, CDR2 YFSETQ. The CDR3 has 14 amino acids. The V end lost 4 bases, the J end lost 5 bases, and 13 bases lay between the germline ends. The CDR3 region is CASSQNSGDQPQHF. The CDR3 bases are TGCGCCAGCAGCCAAAACAGCGGGGATCAGCCCCAGCATTTT.

This clonotype was picked up many times. The rearrangement uses TRBV7-9 and TRBJ2-3; no firm D call. Trimming removed 3 bases at V and 2 bases at J, with 9 bases between. The CDR3 is 14 residues long. Germline values: CDR1 SEHNR, CDR2 FQNEAQ (reference sequence). As DNA, the CDR3 is TGTGCCAGCAGCTTCGGCGGAGCCACAGATACGCAGTATTTT. Translation gives CASSFGGATDTQYF.

This clonotype has a handful of counts. The J gene is TRBJ1-1, the V gene TRBV11-2; tentatively, D is TRBD1 (5 bases). The germline V gene has CDR1 SGHAT and CDR2 FQNNGV. V shed 1 base and J shed 5 bases, with 8 bases lying between them. The length of the CDR3 is 13 residues. CDR3 region: CASSLVGATEAFF. CDR3 bases: TGTGCCAGCAGCTTAGTAGGGGCTACTGAAGCTTTCTTT.